This T cell receptor beta chain emerged from a study of blood T cell repertoires in COVID-19. For the study at large: Samples representing acute and convalescent COVID-19 were sourced from the United States, Italy and Spain. PBMCs, B-cell-depleted T cells, or T cells provided the cDNA or gDNA that made up the material.

Original handling: Amplification of reference gene primers provided the estimated nucleated cell counts. Using immunoSEQ multiplex PCR, the repertoire was profiled, and TCRdb retains in-frame clones only, with some absent. The V and J calls and clone size are taken from that table; D and trimming were inferred from the DNA. The sample records 15,000 to 20,000 clones, about 81% being singletons. CDR3 length: 11 amino acids. Germline V CDR1 and CDR2: MNHNY, SVGAGI (reference sequence). Trimming removed 6 bases at V and 6 bases at J, with 6 bases between. The count of this clone is one. The chain joins TRBV6-6 to TRBJ1-5, with no clear D. The source is a man aged 35 to 55 with active or convalescent COVID-19. Sequencing was carried out using peripheral blood. CDR3 sequence (DNA): TGTGCCAGCAGCCCCGGTCAGCCCCAGCATTTT. Translating it yields CASSPGQPQHF.